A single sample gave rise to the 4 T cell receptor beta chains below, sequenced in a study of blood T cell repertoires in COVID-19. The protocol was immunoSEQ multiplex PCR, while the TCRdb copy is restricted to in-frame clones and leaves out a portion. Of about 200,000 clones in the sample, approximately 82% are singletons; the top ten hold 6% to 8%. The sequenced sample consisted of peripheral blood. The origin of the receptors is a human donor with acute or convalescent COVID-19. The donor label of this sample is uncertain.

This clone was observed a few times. In nucleotides, the CDR3 is TGTGCCAGCAGCTTGCGGGGATCAGAGACCCAGTACTTC. Translation gives CASSLRGSETQYF. This chain links TRBV11-3 with TRBJ2-5; tentatively, D is TRBD2 (6 bases). Per germline, CDR1 SGHNT and CDR2 YENEEA. Trimming removed 3 bases from V and 4 bases from J, with 9 bases in between. The CDR3 totals 13 residues.

CDR3 sequence: CASSSRTGITETQYF. CDR3 in DNA: TGTGCCAGCAGTTCCCGGACAGGGATAACTGAGACCCAGTACTTC. V is TRBV28 and J is TRBJ2-5; 8 bases fit TRBD1. Germline values: CDR1 MDHEN, CDR2 SYDVKM. There are 15 residues in the CDR3. The V segment lost 4 bases and the J segment 5 bases; nucleotides outside the gene matches: 9.

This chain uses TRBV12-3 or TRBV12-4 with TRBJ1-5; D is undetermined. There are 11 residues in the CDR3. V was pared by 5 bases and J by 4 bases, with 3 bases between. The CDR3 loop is CASSLNQPQHF. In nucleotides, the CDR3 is TGTGCCAGCAGTCTGAATCAGCCCCAGCATTTT.

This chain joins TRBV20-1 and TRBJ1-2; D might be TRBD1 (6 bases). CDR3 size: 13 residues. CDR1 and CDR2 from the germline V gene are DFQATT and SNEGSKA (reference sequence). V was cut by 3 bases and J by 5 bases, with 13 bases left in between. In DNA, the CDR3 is TGCAGTGCTAGTGAACCCACAGGGTATGGCTACACCTTC. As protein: CSASEPTGYGYTF.